The 16 T cell receptor beta chains in this list originate from one sample, sequenced in a study of blood T cell repertoires in COVID-19. Sequencing was performed with immunoSEQ multiplex PCR; in TCRdb, only in-frame clones are kept and a portion is missing. The sample yields roughly 250,000 clones, roughly 86% seen once. Sequenced material: PBMCs or T cells enriched from blood (not recorded which). The source is a woman aged 40 to 49 with acute COVID-19.

V is TRBV19 and J is TRBJ2-7; D may be TRBD2 (6 bases). CDR3 size: 13 residues. Germline V lookup: CDR1 LNHDA, CDR2 SQIVND (reference sequence). The V and J ends lost 7 bases and 2 bases respectively, with 12 bases between them. The CDR3 DNA is TGTGCCAGTACTCCCCGCGGGGCCTACGAGCAGTACTTC. Its translation is CASTPRGAYEQYF. Using reference TRBV19 and TRBJ2-7 for the parts outside the CDR3, the full variable domain is DGGITQSPKYLFRKEGQNVTLSCEQNLNHDAMYWYRQDPGQGLRLIYYSQIVNDFQKGDIAEGYSVSREKKESFPLTVTSAQKNPTAFYLCASTPRGAYEQYFGPGTRLTVT.

V usage is TRBV5-1 and J usage is TRBJ2-1; weak D call: TRBD2 (5 bases). Deletions cut 2 bases from V and 0 bases from J, with 9 bases between. This CDR3 region has 15 residues. The germline gives CDR1 SGHRS, CDR2 YFSETQ. The CDR3 DNA sequence: TGCGCCAGCAGCTTAGCGGCAAACTCCTACAATGAGCAGTTCTTC. Translating it yields CASSLAANSYNEQFF.

This clone was found once. V gene TRBV7-9 combines with J gene TRBJ2-2; D is possibly TRBD2 (5 bases). Germline V gene data show CDR1 as SEHNR and CDR2 as FQNEAQ (reference sequence). The CDR3 is 14 amino acids. V was cut by 1 base and J by 4 bases, with 7 bases left in between. CDR3 nucleotide sequence: TGTGCCAGCAGCTTAGTCAGCGGCACCGGGGAGCTGTTTTTT. Encoded protein: CASSLVSGTGELFF.

The rearrangement links TRBV19 to TRBJ2-2; TRBD2 matches at 16 bases. With V trimmed by 5 bases and J by 4 bases, 7 bases remained unmatched. The CDR3 covers 18 residues. Germline V lookup: CDR1 LNHDA, CDR2 SQIVND (reference sequence). This CDR3 reads CASSSGLAGGLGTGELFF. CDR3 DNA: TGTGCCAGTAGTTCGGGACTAGCGGGAGGGCTGGGCACCGGGGAGCTGTTTTTT. The entire variable domain, with the rest obtained from reference TRBV19 and TRBJ2-2, is as follows: DGGITQSPKYLFRKEGQNVTLSCEQNLNHDAMYWYRQDPGQGLRLIYYSQIVNDFQKGDIAEGYSVSREKKESFPLTVTSAQKNPTAFYLCASSSGLAGGLGTGELFFGEGSRLTVL.

The rearrangement joins TRBV7-3 to TRBJ2-5; 9 bases fit TRBD2. V gave up 5 bases and J gave up 0 bases; unmatched junction bases: 4. The CDR3 covers 15 residues. The germline gives CDR1 SGHTA, CDR2 FQGTGA. DNA for the CDR3: TGTGCCAGCAGCCGAGCGGGGGGTTACCAAGAGACCCAGTACTTC. Protein sequence: CASSRAGGYQETQYF.

This chain connects TRBV4-2 to TRBJ2-7, with D maybe TRBD1 (6 bases). Germline V lookup: CDR1 LGHNA, CDR2 YNFKEQ. The CDR3 contains 13 residues. Trimming left V 4 bases short and J 4 bases short, with 11 bases between. CDR3 sequence reads: CASSLQGGYEQYF. In DNA, the CDR3 is TGTGCCAGCAGCCTACAGGGTGGGTACGAGCAGTACTTC.

The chain combines TRBV4-2 with TRBJ2-2; 11 bases match TRBD2. J was trimmed by 6 bases and V by 4 bases; bases with no gene match: 7. The CDR3 runs 16 residues. CDR1 and CDR2 from the germline V gene are LGHNA and YNFKEQ. CDR3 loop: CASSPSLAGGPGELFF. The CDR3 DNA is TGTGCCAGCAGCCCCAGTCTAGCGGGAGGACCCGGGGAGCTGTTTTTT.

The chain recombines TRBV11-3 with TRBJ1-1, with D uncertain. The length of the CDR3 is 15 residues. CDR1 and CDR2 (germline): SGHNT, YENEEA. The V end was cut by 0 bases, the J end by 0 bases, with 8 bases between. CDR3 DNA: TGTGCCAGCAGCTTAGATACAACAGTGAACACTGAAGCTTTCTTT. Its translation: CASSLDTTVNTEAFF. The whole variable domain, filled in from reference TRBV11-3 and TRBJ1-1, reads EAGVVQSPRYKIIEKKQPVAFWCNPISGHNTLYWYLQNLGQGPELLIRYENEEAVDDSQLPKDRFSAERLKGVDSTLKIQPAELGDSAVYLCASSLDTTVNTEAFFGQGTRLTVV.

The V call is TRBV7-9, the J call TRBJ1-3; tentatively, D is TRBD1 (5 bases). The CDR3 contains 18 residues. CDR1 SEHNR and CDR2 FQNEAQ come from the germline V gene (reference sequence). Trimming left V 1 base short and J 0 bases short, with 16 bases between. The CDR3 coding sequence is TGTGCCAGCAGCTTAGGAGGGGAGCGGGGCTACTCTGGAAACACCATATATTTT. It translates to CASSLGGERGYSGNTIYF.

This sequence joins TRBV11-3 and TRBJ1-6, with D perhaps matching TRBD1 (5 bases). CDR1 is SGHNT, CDR2 YENEEA, per germline. This CDR3 is built from 19 residues. Trimming took off 3 bases at V and 0 bases at J, with 18 bases between the two ends. This CDR3 is CASSFGGAVSSSYNSPLHF. The CDR3 DNA reads as TGTGCCAGCAGCTTTGGTGGGGCAGTGAGTAGCTCCTATAATTCACCCCTCCACTTT.

This rearrangement joins TRBV5-1 to TRBJ1-5; 9 nucleotides match TRBD1. The junction had 9 bases not matched to a gene; V was cut back by 4 bases and J by 7 bases. The CDR3 is made up of 15 amino acids. The V gene's germline CDR1 is SGHRS and CDR2 YFSETQ. The CDR3: CASSTGTGSDQPQHF. DNA of the CDR3: TGCGCCAGCAGCACCGGGACAGGGAGCGACCAGCCCCAGCATTTT.

This chain connects TRBV29-1 to TRBJ2-5, with 11 bases identical to TRBD1. This CDR3 is built from 14 residues. The V gene's germline CDR1 is SQVTM and CDR2 ANQGSEA. Trimming cost V 4 bases and J 2 bases; bases outside gene matches: 3. The CDR3 bases are TGCAGCGTTGGGACAGGGGGCACTCAAGAGACCCAGTACTTC. It is translated as CSVGTGGTQETQYF.

The CDR3 DNA sequence: TGTGCCACCAGCACTGGACAGGCCAGCTCCTACGAGCAGTACTTC. Residues: CATSTGQASSYEQYF. The V call is TRBV15, the J call TRBJ2-7; 7 bases line up with TRBD1. V shed 4 bases and J 0 bases; nucleotides not matched to a gene: 6. The length of the CDR3 is 15 residues. Germline assignment: CDR1 LNHNV and CDR2 YYDKDF (reference sequence). The whole variable domain, filled in from reference TRBV15 and TRBJ2-7, reads DAMVIQNPRYQVTQFGKPVTLSCSQTLNHNVMYWYQQKSSQAPKLLFHYYDKDFNNEADTPDNFQSRRPNTSFCFLDIRSPGLGDTAMYLCATSTGQASSYEQYFGPGTRLTVT.

This chain joins TRBV19 and TRBJ1-2, with TRBD1 identical over 9 bases. The V and J ends lost 8 bases and 5 bases, in that order; junction bases with no gene match: 18. CDR3 length equals 17 residues. The germline CDR1 and CDR2 sequences are LNHDA and SQIVND (reference sequence). CDR3 amino acids: CASHRDRETVRHYGYTF. The CDR3 region has the DNA TGTGCCAGTCACCGGGACAGGGAAACAGTGCGGCATTATGGCTACACCTTC.

The chain combines TRBV3-1 (or the pseudogene TRBV3-2) with TRBJ1-5, with a weak D call TRBD1 (5 bases). Germline CDR1 and CDR2: LGHDT and YNNKEL (reference sequence). The CDR3 sequence is 14 residues long. V was clipped by 0 bases and J by 9 bases, with 12 bases between them. The CDR3 coding sequence is TGTGCCAGCAGCCAAGACGCAGGGATTCGGCCCCAGCATTTT. Translating gives CASSQDAGIRPQHF.

This chain connects TRBV9 to TRBJ2-2; D is uncertain. V lost 4 bases and J lost 6, with 7 bases in between. The CDR3 sequence is 12 residues long. Germline CDR1 and CDR2: SGDLS and YYNGEE. The chain's CDR3 is CASSLIAGELFF. In DNA, the CDR3 is TGTGCCAGCAGCCTTATAGCCGGGGAGCTGTTTTTT.